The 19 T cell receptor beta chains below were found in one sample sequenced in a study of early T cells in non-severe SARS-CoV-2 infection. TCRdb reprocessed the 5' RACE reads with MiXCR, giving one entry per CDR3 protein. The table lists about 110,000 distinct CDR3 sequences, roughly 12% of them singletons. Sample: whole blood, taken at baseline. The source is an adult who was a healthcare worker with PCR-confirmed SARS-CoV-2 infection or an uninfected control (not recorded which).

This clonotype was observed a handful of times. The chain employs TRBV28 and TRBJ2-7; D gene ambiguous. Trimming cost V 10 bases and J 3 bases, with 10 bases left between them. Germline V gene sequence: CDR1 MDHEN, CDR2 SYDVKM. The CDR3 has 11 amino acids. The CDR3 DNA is TGTGCCACGGACCGATACTACGAGCAGTACTTC. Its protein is CATDRYYEQYF.

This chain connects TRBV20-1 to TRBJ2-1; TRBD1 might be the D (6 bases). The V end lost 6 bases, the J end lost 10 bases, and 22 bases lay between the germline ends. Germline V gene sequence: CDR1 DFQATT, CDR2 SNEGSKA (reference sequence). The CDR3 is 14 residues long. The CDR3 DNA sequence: TGCAGTGCAAGACAGGCGATCCTCTCGGGGGAGCAGTTCTTC. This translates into CSARQAILSGEQFF.

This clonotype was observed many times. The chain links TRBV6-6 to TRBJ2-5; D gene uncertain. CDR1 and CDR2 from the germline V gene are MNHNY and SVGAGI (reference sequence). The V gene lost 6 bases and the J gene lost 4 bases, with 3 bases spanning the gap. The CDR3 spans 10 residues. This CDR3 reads CASRRETQYF. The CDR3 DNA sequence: TGTGCCAGCAGAAGAGAGACCCAGTACTTC.

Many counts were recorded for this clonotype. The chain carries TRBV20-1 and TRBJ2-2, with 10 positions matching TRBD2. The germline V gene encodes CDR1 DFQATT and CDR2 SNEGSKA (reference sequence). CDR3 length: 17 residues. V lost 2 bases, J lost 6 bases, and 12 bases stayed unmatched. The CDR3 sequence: CSARPTRGLAIPGELFF. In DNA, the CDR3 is TGCAGTGCTAGACCAACTAGGGGACTAGCGATCCCCGGGGAGCTGTTTTTT.

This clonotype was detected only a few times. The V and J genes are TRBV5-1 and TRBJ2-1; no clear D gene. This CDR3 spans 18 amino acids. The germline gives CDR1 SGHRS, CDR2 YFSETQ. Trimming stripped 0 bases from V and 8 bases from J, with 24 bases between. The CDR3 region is CASSLAIEAGGTVDEQFF. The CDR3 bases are TGCGCCAGCAGCTTGGCCATAGAGGCAGGCGGAACCGTGGATGAGCAGTTCTTC.

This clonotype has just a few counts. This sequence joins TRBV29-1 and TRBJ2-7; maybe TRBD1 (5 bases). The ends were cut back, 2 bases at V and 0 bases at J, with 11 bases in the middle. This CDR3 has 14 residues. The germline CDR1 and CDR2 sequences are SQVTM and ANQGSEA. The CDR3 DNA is TGCAGCGTTGAAAAGACAGAGAGCTCCTACGAGCAGTACTTC. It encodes CSVEKTESSYEQYF.

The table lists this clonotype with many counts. Written as DNA, the CDR3 is TGTGCCAGCAGCCCTCCGGGCAGGGGCGGGACTGAAGCTTTCTTT. Translated: CASSPPGRGGTEAFF. The rearrangement joins TRBV7-9 to TRBJ1-1, with a weak D call TRBD1 (6 bases). The CDR3 totals 15 residues. The germline V gene has CDR1 SEHNR and CDR2 FQNEAQ (reference sequence). The V gene lost 5 bases and the J gene lost 5 bases, with 18 bases spanning the gap. The full variable domain, its missing parts supplied by reference TRBV7-9 and TRBJ1-1, is DTGVSQNPRHKITKRGQNVTFRCDPISEHNRLYWYRQTLGQGPEFLTYFQNEAQLEKSRLLSDRFSAERPKGSFSTLEIQRTEQGDSAMYLCASSPPGRGGTEAFFGQGTRLTVV.

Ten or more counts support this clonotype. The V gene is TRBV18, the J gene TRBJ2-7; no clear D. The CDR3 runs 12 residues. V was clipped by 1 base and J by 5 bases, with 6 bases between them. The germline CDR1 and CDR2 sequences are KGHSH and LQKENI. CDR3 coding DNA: TGTGCCAGCTCACCACAAGGGAACGAGCAGTACTTC. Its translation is CASSPQGNEQYF. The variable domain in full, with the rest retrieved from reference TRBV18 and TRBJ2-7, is NAGVMQNPRHLVRRRGQEARLRCSPMKGHSHVYWYRQLPEEGLKFMVYLQKENIIDESGMPKERFSAEFPKEGPSILRIQQVVRGDSAAYFCASSPQGNEQYFGPGTRLTVT.

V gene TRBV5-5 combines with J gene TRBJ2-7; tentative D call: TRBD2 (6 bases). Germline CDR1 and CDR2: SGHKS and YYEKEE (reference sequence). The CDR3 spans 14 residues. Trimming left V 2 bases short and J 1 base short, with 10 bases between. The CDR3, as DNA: TGTGCCAGCAGCTTCCTCGGGGGATCCTACGAGCAGTACTTC. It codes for CASSFLGGSYEQYF.

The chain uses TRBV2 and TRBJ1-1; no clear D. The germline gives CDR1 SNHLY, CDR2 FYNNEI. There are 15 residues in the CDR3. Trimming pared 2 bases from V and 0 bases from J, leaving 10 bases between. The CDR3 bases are TGTGCCAGCAGTGAATCGTCGGTGATGAACACTGAAGCTTTCTTT. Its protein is CASSESSVMNTEAFF.

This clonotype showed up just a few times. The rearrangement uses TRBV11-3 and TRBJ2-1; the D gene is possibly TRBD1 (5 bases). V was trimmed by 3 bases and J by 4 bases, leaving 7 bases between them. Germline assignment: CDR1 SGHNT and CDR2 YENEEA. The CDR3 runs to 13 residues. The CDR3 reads CASSFTGYNEQFF. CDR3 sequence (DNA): TGTGCCAGCAGCTTCACAGGATACAATGAGCAGTTCTTC.

As DNA, the CDR3 is TGTGGGACGGCCTCTGGAAACACCATATATTTT. This gives the protein CGTASGNTIYF. V gene TRBV6-2 or TRBV6-3 combines with J gene TRBJ1-3; no reliable D call. The CDR3 totals 11 residues. Germline CDR1 MNHEY, CDR2 SVGEGT.

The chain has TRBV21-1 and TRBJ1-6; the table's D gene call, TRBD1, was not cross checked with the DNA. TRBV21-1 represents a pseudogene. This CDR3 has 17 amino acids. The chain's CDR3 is CASSKAGTDYYNSPLHF. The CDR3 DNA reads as TGTGCCAGCAGCAAAGCTGGGACAGACTACTATAATTCACCCCTCCACTTT.

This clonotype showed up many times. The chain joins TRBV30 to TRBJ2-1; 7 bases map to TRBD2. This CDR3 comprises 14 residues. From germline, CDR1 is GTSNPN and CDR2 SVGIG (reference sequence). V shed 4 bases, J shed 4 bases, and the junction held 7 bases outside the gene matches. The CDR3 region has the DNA TGTGCCTGGAAGAGCGGGACCCAGTACAATGAGCAGTTCTTC. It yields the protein CAWKSGTQYNEQFF.

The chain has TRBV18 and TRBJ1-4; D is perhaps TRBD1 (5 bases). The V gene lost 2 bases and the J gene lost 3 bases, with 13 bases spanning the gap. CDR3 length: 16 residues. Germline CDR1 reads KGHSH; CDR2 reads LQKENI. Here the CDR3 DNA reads TGTGCCAGCTCACCAAGATCGGCGGGGCCTAATGAAAAACTGTTTTTT. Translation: CASSPRSAGPNEKLFF.

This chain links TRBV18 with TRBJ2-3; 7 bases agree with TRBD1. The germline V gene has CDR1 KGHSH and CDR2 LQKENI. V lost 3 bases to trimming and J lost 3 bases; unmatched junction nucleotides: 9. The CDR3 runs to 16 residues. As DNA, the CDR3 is TGTGCCAGCTCACCGAGGGGACAGCCTATAACAGATACGCAGTATTTT. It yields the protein CASSPRGQPITDTQYF.

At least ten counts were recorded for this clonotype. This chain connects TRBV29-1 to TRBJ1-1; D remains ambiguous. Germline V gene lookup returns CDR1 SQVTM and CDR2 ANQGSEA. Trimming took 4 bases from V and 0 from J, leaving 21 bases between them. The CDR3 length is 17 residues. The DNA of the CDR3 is TGCAGCGTTGGAGGCTCCATCGGGAGAGGGATGAACACTGAAGCTTTCTTT. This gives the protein CSVGGSIGRGMNTEAFF.

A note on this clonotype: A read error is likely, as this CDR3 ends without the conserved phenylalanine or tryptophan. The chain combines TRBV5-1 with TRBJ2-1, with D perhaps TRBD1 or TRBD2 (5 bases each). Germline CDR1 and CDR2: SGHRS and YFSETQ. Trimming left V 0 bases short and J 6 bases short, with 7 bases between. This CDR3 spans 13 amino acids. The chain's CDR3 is CASSLGGANEQFS. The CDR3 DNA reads TGCGCCAGCAGCTTGGGAGGGGCCAATGAGCAGTTCTCC.

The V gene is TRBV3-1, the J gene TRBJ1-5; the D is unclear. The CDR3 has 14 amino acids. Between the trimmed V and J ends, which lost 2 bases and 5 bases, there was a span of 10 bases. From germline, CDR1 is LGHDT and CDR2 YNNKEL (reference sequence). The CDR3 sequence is CASSQTHGDQPQHF. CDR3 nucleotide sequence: TGTGCCAGCAGCCAAACACACGGGGATCAGCCCCAGCATTTT.